This T cell receptor (beta chain) derives from a study of T cells in severe cutaneous drug reactions. Study overall: The culprit drug was assigned by the Naranjo and ALDEN algorithms. Blister fluids or cells and PBMC were collected from patients in acute or recovery stage. Study-wide results and caveats: Blister cells averaged roughly 30% and PBMC approximately 5% TRBV12-4 in carbamazepine-induced Stevens-Johnson syndrome or toxic epidermal necrolysis patients. One public TCRbeta CDR3 appeared in all seven blister samples, averaging approximately 14%.

As to this clonotype: Its specificity is unknown.

This CDR3 is built from 14 residues. The germline V gene encodes CDR1 MNHEY and CDR2 SVGAGI. The donors had carbamazepine-induced Stevens-Johnson syndrome or toxic epidermal necrolysis. TCR subtype-specific primers in iRepertoire multiplex PCR prepared libraries for bulk and single-cell sequencing. TCRdb reprocessed the multiplex PCR reads and reports one entry per CDR3 protein, with no DNA. This sample's clone table lists roughly 7,000 distinct CDR3 sequences. The sample was cells from a skin blister. The sequence came from a human donor with toxic epidermal necrolysis, a severe cutaneous drug reaction. The chain combines TRBV6-5 with TRBJ1-4; the TCRdb D gene call, TRBD1, has no DNA to confirm it. The CDR3 protein is CASSPTGYSEKLFF.